This TCR beta chain originates from a study of shared clonotypes between healthy human individuals. Generated by immunoSEQ multiplex PCR, the TCRdb table keeps only in-frame clones and is missing some. The table has 2 million to 2.5 million clones, just under 95% seen once; the top ten hold 0.37%. Broader study findings: Though the depth was large, rarefaction showed that sorted-subset sequencing was incomplete.

In regard to this clone: The antigen remains unidentified. The identical CDR3 is also encoded by other nucleotide sequences in the sample.

The sequencing sample was made of naive CD4+ T cells from PBMCs. This sample's subset: CD45RA+ positively selected. The sequence was obtained from a man younger than 35 in good health. Some clones in this sample may be carry-over from other donors' samples.

The CDR3 DNA sequence: TGTGCCAGCAGCTTAGCAGGGGGCATCGGAGATACGCAGTATTTT. As protein: CASSLAGGIGDTQYF. The chain has TRBV7-3 and TRBJ2-3; 8 bases map to TRBD1. Trimming at V came to 2 bases and at J to 5 bases, leaving 6 bases not matched to a gene. The CDR3 length is 15 residues. Germline loops: CDR1 SGHTA, CDR2 FQGTGA.